This passage covers 29 T cell receptor beta chains from one sample sequenced in a study of glioma-infiltrating T cells. TCR alpha and beta CDR3 regions were amplified from RNA using iRepertoire nested multiplex PCR. TCRdb analysed the multiplex PCR reads with MiXCR anew, one entry per CDR3 protein. The sample contains 95,000 to 110,000 distinct CDR3 sequences, around 29% of which appear only once. The sequencing input was glioma tissue, nonneoplastic brain tissue, or PBMCs (not recorded which). The receptors come from a human donor with low-grade glioma or glioblastoma, undergoing nonglioma brain surgery, or in good health (not recorded which).

This clonotype has more than one count but fewer than ten. The chain couples TRBV5-1 to TRBJ2-3; D tentatively reads TRBD1 or TRBD2 (5 bases each). V was cut by 1 base and J by 3 bases, with 15 bases left in between. Germline V gene sequence: CDR1 SGHRS, CDR2 YFSETQ. This CDR3 is built from 16 residues. The CDR3 DNA is TGCGCCAGCAGCTTGCCCGGGGCCGGCCAAACAGATACGCAGTATTTT. Translating it yields CASSLPGAGQTDTQYF.

This clonotype was picked up many times. V and J are TRBV7-2 and TRBJ2-1, with TRBD1 matching over 9 bases. From germline, CDR1 is SGHTA and CDR2 FQGNSA. The CDR3 sequence is 14 residues long. The V segment lost 1 base and the J segment 8 bases; nucleotides outside the gene matches: 3. The CDR3 here is CASSLGTGGYEQFF. The CDR3 coding sequence is TGTGCCAGCAGCTTAGGTACAGGGGGCTATGAGCAGTTCTTC. Combining the CDR3 with reference TRBV7-2 and TRBJ2-1 gives the whole variable domain GAGVSQSPSNKVTEKGKDVELRCDPISGHTALYWYRQSLGQGLEFLIYFQGNSAPDKSGLPSDRFSAERTGGSVSTLTIQRTQQEDSAVYLCASSLGTGGYEQFFGPGTRLTVL.

Turning to this clonotype: A much larger clonotype is one base distant, so this may be a read error. The chain's CDR3 is CASSNHQVRFGYTF. CDR3 nucleotides: TGTGCCAGCAGCAACCACCAAGTAAGGTTTGGCTACACCTTC. The chain employs TRBV2 and TRBJ1-2; the D is unclear. Germline V CDR1 and CDR2: SNHLY, FYNNEI. Between the trimmed V and J ends, which lost 6 bases and 7 bases, there was a span of 18 bases. This CDR3 contains 14 residues.

A few counts support this clonotype. The chain carries TRBV7-9 and TRBJ1-6; 9 nucleotides match TRBD1. V lost 3 bases, J lost 6 bases, and 3 bases stayed unmatched. The length of the CDR3 is 15 residues. Per the germline V gene, CDR1 is SEHNR and CDR2 is FQNEAQ (reference sequence). The DNA of the CDR3 is TGTGCCAGCAGCTTGGGGGACAGGGCTAATTCACCCCTCCACTTT. Translating it yields CASSLGDRANSPLHF.

J is TRBJ1-2 and V is TRBV4-3; tentative D call: TRBD1 (6 bases). The CDR3 is 16 residues long. The germline CDR1 and CDR2 sequences are LGHNA and YSLEER. V dropped 8 bases and J dropped 8 bases, with 27 bases sitting between them. CDR3: CASGPQPGATSYGYTF. The DNA for the CDR3 is TGCGCCAGCGGCCCCCAACCAGGGGCGACGTCCTACGGCTACACCTTC.

The rearrangement uses TRBV29-1 and TRBJ1-1; TRBD1 is a possible D gene (6 bases). Germline V lookup: CDR1 SQVTM, CDR2 ANQGSEA. The ends were cut back, 6 bases at V and 6 bases at J, with 17 bases in the middle. CDR3 length: 13 amino acids. The CDR3 is CSVGGQGRAEAFF. CDR3 coding DNA: TGCAGCGTGGGGGGCCAGGGTAGGGCTGAAGCTTTCTTT.

This clonotype was counted a few times. The rearrangement joins TRBV2 to TRBJ1-4; D might be TRBD1 (6 bases). In germline, CDR1 is SNHLY, CDR2 FYNNEI. The CDR3 loop spans 15 amino acids. The V end was cut by 0 bases, the J end by 10 bases, with 15 bases between. CDR3 residues: CASSEAGRTVGKLFF. The CDR3 coding sequence is TGTGCCAGCAGTGAAGCGGGAAGGACAGTAGGAAAACTGTTTTTT.

This clonotype was recorded a few times. V usage is TRBV7-2 and J usage is TRBJ2-7; D might be TRBD2 (6 bases). Germline V gene lookup returns CDR1 SGHTA and CDR2 FQGNSA. V lost 5 bases and J lost 0, with 17 bases in between. This CDR3 contains 16 residues. The CDR3 loop reads CASSRSSDQSSYEQYF. The CDR3 coding sequence is TGTGCCAGCAGCCGGTCTAGCGACCAGAGCTCCTACGAGCAGTACTTC.

This clonotype has at least ten counts. This chain uses TRBV28 with TRBJ1-2; 7 bases align to TRBD1. Germline V CDR1 and CDR2: MDHEN, SYDVKM. The CDR3 runs 12 residues. The ends lost 7 bases at V and 7 bases at J; junction bases unmatched: 6. This chain's CDR3 is CASTTGAAGYTF. The CDR3 DNA sequence: TGTGCCAGCACCACAGGGGCGGCTGGCTACACCTTC.

On this clonotype itself: A read error is possible here, since a much larger clone lies one base away. This chain links TRBV20-1 with TRBJ1-4; 8 nucleotides match TRBD1. Germline values: CDR1 DFQATT, CDR2 SNEGSKA (reference sequence). Trimming cost V 6 bases and J 8 bases; bases outside gene matches: 8. This CDR3 contains 13 residues. The CDR3 nucleotides are TGCAGTGCCCCATACAGGGGGAGAGAAAAACTGTTTTTT. Protein: CSAPYRGREKLFF.

This clonotype has only one observation. The chain joins TRBV29-1 to TRBJ2-2; weak D call: TRBD1 (5 bases). This CDR3 contains 13 residues. V lost 8 bases, J lost 1 base, and 11 bases lay in between. The germline V gene encodes CDR1 SQVTM and CDR2 ANQGSEA. As DNA, the CDR3 is TGCAGCTCTACGACAGAGAACACCGGGGAGCTGTTTTTT. Amino acid sequence: CSSTTENTGELFF.

The CDR3 DNA reads TGCGCCAGCAGCTTGGTCTTGGGAGGAGAGCAGTTCTTC. It encodes CASSLVLGGEQFF. The gene calls are TRBV5-1 and TRBJ2-1; D may be TRBD2 (6 bases). CDR3 size: 13 residues. The ends were cut back, 0 bases at V and 10 bases at J, with 11 bases in the middle. Per the germline V gene, CDR1 is SGHRS and CDR2 is YFSETQ.

Points on this clonotype: Since a much larger clone is just one base distant, this may be a read error. The V gene is TRBV20-1, the J gene TRBJ1-3; D unclear. CDR1 DFQATT and CDR2 SNEGSKA come from the germline V gene (reference sequence). V lost 3 bases and J 6 bases, leaving 15 bases between the germline ends. This CDR3 is 14 amino acids long. The CDR3: CSASDAEVINTIYF. The CDR3 coding sequence is TGCAGTGCTAGTGACGCGGAGGTGATAAACACCATATATTTT.

This clonotype was seen at least ten times. J is TRBJ2-7 and V is TRBV14; 8 bases line up with TRBD2. CDR3 size: 15 residues. The V gene end was trimmed by 4 bases and the J gene end by 1 base; junction bases not matched to a gene: 6. Germline V gene data show CDR1 as SGHDN and CDR2 as FVKESK. CDR3 bases: TGTGCCAGCAGCCGTGGGCGGGGGGATTCCTACGAGCAGTACTTC. Translation: CASSRGRGDSYEQYF.

The chain is built from TRBV19 and TRBJ1-1; 8 bases fit TRBD1. This CDR3 region has 14 residues. V lost 7 bases and J lost 5; bases outside the gene matches: 9. Germline CDR1 LNHDA, CDR2 SQIVND (reference sequence). The CDR3 sequence is CASTSTGEGTEAFF. Written as DNA, the CDR3 is TGTGCCAGTACTTCGACAGGGGAAGGTACTGAAGCTTTCTTT.

Note on this clonotype: A single base separates this from a much larger clone, so it may be a read error. The genes are TRBV10-3 and TRBJ1-1; no firm D call. The CDR3 consists of 11 residues. The germline V gene encodes CDR1 ENHRY and CDR2 SYGVKD. The CDR3 region is CAIRGNTGAFF. CDR3 sequence (DNA): TGTGCCATCAGGGGGAACACTGGAGCTTTCTTT.

This clonotype was recorded at least ten times. The V call is TRBV15, the J call TRBJ1-3; no clear D gene. There are 15 residues in the CDR3. The V end lost 2 bases, the J end lost 0 bases, and 8 bases lay between the germline ends. Germline V gives CDR1 LNHNV, CDR2 YYDKDF (reference sequence). The CDR3 DNA reads TGTGCCACCAGCAGACTCGGGCCCTCTGGAAACACCATATATTTT. It codes for CATSRLGPSGNTIYF.

This clonotype was seen a few times. The V gene is TRBV24-1, the J gene TRBJ2-3; no clear D. The CDR3 consists of 9 residues. Germline V gives CDR1 KGHDR, CDR2 SFDVKD. Between the trimmed V and J ends, which lost 9 bases and 7 bases, there was a span of 4 bases. CDR3 in amino acids: CATQYTQYF. CDR3 coding DNA: TGTGCCACCCAATATACGCAGTATTTT.

This clonotype was recorded many times. The rearrangement joins TRBV6-1 to TRBJ2-3, with D perhaps TRBD2 (5 bases). The germline V gene has CDR1 MNHNS and CDR2 SASEGT. V dropped 0 bases and J dropped 3 bases, with 13 bases sitting between them. There are 16 residues in the CDR3. The CDR3 spells CASSEAWVGGTDTQYF. The CDR3 DNA reads TGTGCCAGCAGTGAAGCGTGGGTCGGCGGGACAGATACGCAGTATTTT.

In its sample, this clonotype is medium-sized. This chain uses TRBV7-2 with TRBJ2-3; 7 bases line up with TRBD1. This CDR3 has 15 residues. The germline V gene encodes CDR1 SGHTA and CDR2 FQGNSA. Losses at the gene ends were 0 bases for V and 4 bases for J; bases not matched to a gene: 4. Here the CDR3 DNA reads TGTGCCAGCAGCTTAGCGGATCAGGGGGCAGATACGCAGTATTTT. Translation: CASSLADQGADTQYF.

On this clonotype: A much larger clonotype is one base distant, so this may be a read error. The chain carries TRBV6-5 and TRBJ2-7; weak D call: TRBD2 (7 bases). Germline assignment: CDR1 MNHEY and CDR2 SVGAGI. V lost 1 base, J lost 2 bases, and 18 bases lay in between. This CDR3 is built from 17 residues. As DNA, the CDR3 is TGTGCCAGCAGTTACTTGCCCTCGGGGGGCCAAGCCTACGAGCAGTACTTC. Translating it yields CASSYLPSGGQAYEQYF.

Comment on this clonotype: A read error may explain this, as a much larger clone is one base away. This chain connects TRBV20-1 to TRBJ1-5; TRBD1 aligns across 9 bases. Germline CDR1 and CDR2: DFQATT and SNEGSKA (reference sequence). The V segment lost 4 bases and the J segment 5 bases; nucleotides outside the gene matches: 12. The CDR3 covers 16 residues. CDR3 DNA: TGCAGTGCTAAAGATCAGGGACAGGGCCGCGATCAGCCCCAGCATTTT. As protein: CSAKDQGQGRDQPQHF.

This clonotype came up a few times. The rearrangement links TRBV5-1 to TRBJ1-1, with TRBD1 as a possible D gene (6 bases). This CDR3 spans 14 amino acids. V was trimmed by 6 bases and J by 1 base, leaving 13 bases between them. Looked up from germline, CDR1 is SGHRS and CDR2 is YFSETQ. CDR3 nucleotide sequence: TGCGCCAGCAAATCCGGACAGCCGAACACTGAAGCTTTCTTT. As protein: CASKSGQPNTEAFF.

This chain uses TRBV19 with TRBJ2-3; 11 nucleotides line up with TRBD2. With V trimmed by 6 bases and J by 4 bases, 9 bases remained unmatched. The germline V gene has CDR1 LNHDA and CDR2 SQIVND (reference sequence). This CDR3 contains 16 residues. CDR3 in amino acids: CASSTIAGGRSDTQYF. CDR3 nucleotide sequence: TGTGCCAGTAGCACGATAGCGGGGGGGCGATCAGATACGCAGTATTTT.

By share, this clonotype counts as medium-sized. The CDR3 DNA follows: TGCAGTGCTAGGACGGAGACCCAGTACTTC. Its translation is CSARTETQYF. The V call is TRBV20-1, the J call TRBJ2-5; the D is unclear. The CDR3 runs to 10 residues. CDR1 DFQATT and CDR2 SNEGSKA come from the germline V gene (reference sequence). V lost 3 bases, J lost 5 bases, and 4 bases lay in between.

The chain has TRBV27 and TRBJ2-7, with a possible D match to TRBD1 (6 bases). The CDR3 length is 15 residues. Germline V gives CDR1 MNHEY, CDR2 SMNVEV (reference sequence). The CDR3 coding sequence is TGTGTTAGCAGTTTAACCACCGACAGGAGCCGCGAGCAGTACTTC. Translated: CVSSLTTDRSREQYF.

The table lists this clonotype with many counts. The chain combines TRBV14 with TRBJ1-1; D call uncertain. Trimming cost V 4 bases and J 1 base, with 7 bases left between them. CDR3 length equals 13 residues. Germline V gene lookup returns CDR1 SGHDN and CDR2 FVKESK. Here the CDR3 reads CASSRRGNTEAFF. The CDR3 DNA follows: TGTGCCAGCAGCCGCCGGGGGAACACTGAAGCTTTCTTT.

This clonotype was detected many times. The gene calls are TRBV7-2 and TRBJ2-5; 8 bases are a match to TRBD2. Per the germline V gene, CDR1 is SGHTA and CDR2 is FQGNSA. The junction had 8 bases not matched to a gene; V was cut back by 0 bases and J by 5 bases. The CDR3 is 16 amino acids. The CDR3 reads CASSLAIGGAFETQYF. The CDR3 nucleotides read TGTGCCAGCAGCTTAGCTATCGGGGGGGCCTTTGAGACCCAGTACTTC.

The chain employs TRBV2 and TRBJ2-1, with D perhaps matching TRBD1 (6 bases). The CDR3 has 13 residues. Per the germline V gene, CDR1 is SNHLY and CDR2 is FYNNEI. V gave up 6 bases and J gave up 6 bases, with 12 bases separating them. The CDR3 here is CASSADRTNEQFF. The CDR3 region has the DNA TGTGCCAGCAGCGCGGACAGAACCAATGAGCAGTTCTTC.